These 11 T cell receptor beta chains were all obtained from the same sample, sequenced in a study of regulatory T cells in long-lasting Graves disease. Combining iRepertoire HTBI primers with Arm-PCR of CDR3 regions, the authors built TCR beta libraries. TCRdb itself ran the multiplex PCR reads through MiXCR, one entry per CDR3 protein. This sample has roughly 400,000 distinct CDR3 sequences, with less than 25% found just once. The time point: persistent/refractory GD, antithyroid drugs over 5 years with positive TRAb. PBMC-extracted RNA yielded the TCR library. The sample here was peripheral blood mononuclear cells (PBMCs), taken when the disease was refractory, from a patient treated with antithyroid drugs. These receptors all come from a female donor with Graves disease.

V gene TRBV4-1 combines with J gene TRBJ2-2; D remains ambiguous. Germline V gene data show CDR1 as MGHRA and CDR2 as YSYEKL. The CDR3 runs 14 residues. Between the trimmed V and J ends, which lost 3 bases and 5 bases, there was a span of 10 bases. The CDR3 is CASSHPPGTGELFF. The CDR3 nucleotides read TGCGCCAGCAGCCACCCCCCCGGGACCGGGGAGCTGTTTTTT.

This clonotype was observed many times. The CDR3 loop reads CASSLPRNRLTSYEQYF. The DNA of the CDR3 is TGTGCCAGCAGCTTACCGAGGAACAGGCTAACCTCCTACGAGCAGTACTTC. V gene TRBV11-1 combines with J gene TRBJ2-7; D perhaps matches TRBD1 (5 bases). Trimming shortened V by 2 bases and J by 0 bases, and 17 bases separated the two germline ends. Germline V gene sequence: CDR1 SGHAT, CDR2 FQDESV (reference sequence). The CDR3 covers 17 residues.

This clonotype was detected only a few times. The chain carries TRBV20-1 and TRBJ2-6, with a tentative D call TRBD2 (5 bases). The CDR3 runs to 16 residues. V was cut by 6 bases and J by 0 bases, with 15 bases left in between. In germline, CDR1 is DFQATT, CDR2 SNEGSKA (reference sequence). The CDR3 sequence: CSAAHGNPSGANVLTF. In nucleotides, the CDR3 is TGCAGTGCCGCCCACGGGAACCCCTCTGGGGCCAACGTCCTGACTTTC.

In its sample, this clonotype was seen a few times. The chain's CDR3 is CASKDRGPLGTKNTEAFF. The CDR3 DNA sequence: TGTGCCAGCAAGGACAGGGGGCCGTTAGGGACGAAGAACACTGAAGCTTTCTTT. The chain links TRBV3-2 to TRBJ1-1; TRBD1 is the table's D call and was not checked against the DNA. TRBV3-2 is reported as a pseudogene. The CDR3 extends over 18 amino acids.

This clonotype has ten or more counts. The V call is TRBV7-9, the J call TRBJ2-7; TRBD2 matches at 9 bases. Per the germline V gene, CDR1 is SEHNR and CDR2 is FQNEAQ (reference sequence). Trimming cost V 6 bases and J 3 bases; bases outside gene matches: 9. The CDR3 is 15 residues long. CDR3 sequence: CASSLLAGGIYEQYF. The DNA of the CDR3 is TGTGCCAGCAGTTTACTAGCGGGTGGAATCTACGAGCAGTACTTC.

This clonotype was recorded at least ten times. The chain uses TRBV11-2 and TRBJ2-7; the match to TRBD2 covers 12 bases. V lost 6 bases, J lost 4 bases, and 7 bases stayed unmatched. The CDR3 has 15 residues. Germline CDR1 reads SGHAT; CDR2 reads FQNNGV. As DNA, the CDR3 is TGTGCCAGCAGTTCCGGACTAGCGGGGCTGTACGAGCAGTACTTC. Amino acids: CASSSGLAGLYEQYF.

The sample holds many counts of this clonotype. The chain recombines TRBV3-1 with TRBJ1-2; TRBD1 matches 8 bases. V lost 4 bases and J lost 4; bases outside the gene matches: 2. The CDR3 is made up of 13 amino acids. The germline CDR1 and CDR2 sequences are LGHDT and YNNKEL (reference sequence). The CDR3 DNA reads as TGTGCCAGCAGCCCACAGGGGGGCTATGGCTACACCTTC. Translation: CASSPQGGYGYTF. The full variable domain, completed using reference TRBV3-1 and TRBJ1-2, is DTAVSQTPKYLVTQMGNDKSIKCEQNLGHDTMYWYKQDSKKFLKIMFSYNNKELIINETVPNRFSPKSPDKAHLNLHINSLELGDSAVYFCASSPQGGYGYTFGSGTRLTVV.

The chain is built from TRBV5-1 and TRBJ1-6; D not resolved. The CDR3 covers 16 residues. V was cut by 0 bases and J by 7 bases, with 14 bases left in between. Germline assignment: CDR1 SGHRS and CDR2 YFSETQ. CDR3 amino acids: CASSLVSVRGNSPLHF. The DNA of the CDR3 is TGCGCCAGCAGCTTGGTTTCGGTTAGAGGAAATTCACCCCTCCACTTT. Based on the CDR3 plus reference TRBV5-1 and TRBJ1-6, the full variable domain is KAGVTQTPRYLIKTRGQQVTLSCSPISGHRSVSWYQQTPGQGLQFLFEYFSETQRNKGNFPGRFSGRQFSNSRSEMNVSTLELGDSALYLCASSLVSVRGNSPLHFGNGTRLTVT.

Worth noting for this clonotype: This sequence may be a read error, since a much larger clone differs from it by one base. The rearrangement uses TRBV6-2 or TRBV6-3 and TRBJ2-5; 9 nucleotides agree with TRBD1. The V and J ends lost 2 bases and 5 bases, in that order; junction bases with no gene match: 9. The CDR3 has 16 amino acids. The germline gives CDR1 MNHEY, CDR2 SVGEGT. The CDR3: CASSYNVGTGFETQYF. The CDR3 DNA follows: TGTGCCAGCAGTTACAATGTAGGGACAGGGTTCGAGACCCAGTACTTC.

CDR3 DNA: TGTGCCAGCAGCGATCACAGTTCCTACTCTGGAAACACCATATATTTT. Translation gives CASSDHSSYSGNTIYF. The chain is built from TRBV9 and TRBJ1-3; D unclear. The germline gives CDR1 SGDLS, CDR2 YYNGEE. The CDR3 is made up of 16 amino acids. Trimming removed 3 bases at V and 0 bases at J, with 13 bases between. Combining the CDR3 with reference TRBV9 and TRBJ1-3 gives the whole variable domain DSGVTQTPKHLITATGQRVTLRCSPRSGDLSVYWYQQSLDQGLQFLIQYYNGEERAKGNILERFSAQQFPDLHSELNLSSLELGDSALYFCASSDHSSYSGNTIYFGEGSWLTVV.

V gene TRBV19 combines with J gene TRBJ2-7; 11 nucleotides align to TRBD2. The CDR3 runs to 15 residues. From germline, CDR1 is LNHDA and CDR2 SQIVND (reference sequence). V shed 4 bases, J shed 4 bases, and the junction held 6 bases outside the gene matches. As DNA, the CDR3 is TGTGCCAGTAGTAGTCCGGGACTAGCGGAATACGAGCAGTACTTC. Translated: CASSSPGLAEYEQYF.